One TCR beta chain is described in this entry. The CDR3 covers 15 residues. The ends were cut back, 2 bases at V and 2 bases at J, with 11 bases in the middle. Per germline, CDR1 SGHTA and CDR2 FQGTGA. The sample is drawn from a study of blood T cell repertoires in COVID-19. In the study overall: Samples of COVID-19 (acute and convalescent) were obtained from the United States, Italy and Spain. Sample material is recorded as cDNA or gDNA derived from T cells, B-cell-depleted T cells, or PBMCs.

Study processing details: By means of reference gene primer amplification, nucleated cell counts were estimated. Only in-frame clones appear in the TCRdb table, and some are missing; sequencing was by immunoSEQ multiplex PCR. V, J and clone size reflect that table, while D and trimming were determined from the DNA. The data contain 87,000 or so clones, about 86% of them seen just once; the ten biggest clones take up roughly 20%. This chain joins TRBV7-3 and TRBJ2-3, with D perhaps matching TRBD1 (6 bases). This clonotype was obtained from a woman over 75 in a cohort sampled during active or convalescent COVID-19. The source material was peripheral blood. The CDR3, as DNA: TGTGCCAGCAGCTTACAGGGGTGGCCCACAGATACGCAGTATTTT. It yields the protein CASSLQGWPTDTQYF.